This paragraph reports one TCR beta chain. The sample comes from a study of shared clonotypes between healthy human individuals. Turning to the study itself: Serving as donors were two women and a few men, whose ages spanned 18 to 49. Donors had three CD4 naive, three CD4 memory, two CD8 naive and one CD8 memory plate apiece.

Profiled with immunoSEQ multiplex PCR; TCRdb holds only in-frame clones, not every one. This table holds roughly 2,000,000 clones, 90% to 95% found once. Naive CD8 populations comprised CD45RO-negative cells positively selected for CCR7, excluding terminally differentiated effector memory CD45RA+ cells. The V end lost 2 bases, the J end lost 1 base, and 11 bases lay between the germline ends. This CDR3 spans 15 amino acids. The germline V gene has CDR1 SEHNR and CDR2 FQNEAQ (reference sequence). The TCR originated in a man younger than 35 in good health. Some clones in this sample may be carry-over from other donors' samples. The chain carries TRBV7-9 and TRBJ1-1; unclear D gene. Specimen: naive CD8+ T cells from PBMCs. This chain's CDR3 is CASSLSFAENTEAFF. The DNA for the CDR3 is TGTGCCAGCAGCTTAAGCTTCGCAGAGAACACTGAAGCTTTCTTT.